This T cell receptor beta chain was sequenced for a study of CD8+CD57+ T cells in acquired aplastic anemia. Study context: Roughly 3 ug was the average amount of DNA from sorted CD4+ and CD8+ cells. CD4+ reads averaged about 10.8 million in healthy donors. Whole-study results and caveats: Between patients and controls, roughly 29 CD8+ CDR3 sequences were found in common.

A note on this clonotype: What it binds is not known. Since a much larger clone is just one base distant, this may be a read error.

CDR1 and CDR2 from the germline V gene are WNHNN and SYGVQD (reference sequence). The CDR3 totals 13 residues. Trimming left V 6 bases short and J 13 bases short, with 18 bases between. CDR3 and TCR beta VDJ profiling relied on a genomic DNA template. TCRdb re-analysed the reads in MiXCR, keeping a single row per CDR3 protein. The data show approximately 98,000 distinct CDR3 sequences, with around 50% seen just once and roughly 34% held by the top ten. The origin of this receptor is a human donor in good health, serving as a control. The gene calls are TRBV10-1 and TRBJ2-2, with D tentatively TRBD2 (5 bases). Sample: sorted CD4+, CD8+, or CD8+CD57+ T cells (not recorded which) from PBMCs. CDR3 region: CASSQDMFRGLFF. The CDR3 DNA reads TGCGCCAGCAGCCAAGATATGTTCCGGGGGCTGTTTTTT.